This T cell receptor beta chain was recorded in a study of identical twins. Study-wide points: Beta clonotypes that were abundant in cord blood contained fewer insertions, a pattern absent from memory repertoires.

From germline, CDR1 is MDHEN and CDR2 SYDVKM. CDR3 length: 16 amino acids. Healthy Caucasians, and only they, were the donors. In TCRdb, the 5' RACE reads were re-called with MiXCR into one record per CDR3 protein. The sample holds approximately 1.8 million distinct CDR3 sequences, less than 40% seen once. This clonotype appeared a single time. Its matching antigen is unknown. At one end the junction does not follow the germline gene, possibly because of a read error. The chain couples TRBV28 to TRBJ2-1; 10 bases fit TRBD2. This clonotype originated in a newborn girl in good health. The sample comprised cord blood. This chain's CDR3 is CTSSLRLAGEYNEQFF. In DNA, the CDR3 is TGTACCAGCAGTTTACGGCTAGCGGGAGAATACAATGAGCAGTTCTTC.